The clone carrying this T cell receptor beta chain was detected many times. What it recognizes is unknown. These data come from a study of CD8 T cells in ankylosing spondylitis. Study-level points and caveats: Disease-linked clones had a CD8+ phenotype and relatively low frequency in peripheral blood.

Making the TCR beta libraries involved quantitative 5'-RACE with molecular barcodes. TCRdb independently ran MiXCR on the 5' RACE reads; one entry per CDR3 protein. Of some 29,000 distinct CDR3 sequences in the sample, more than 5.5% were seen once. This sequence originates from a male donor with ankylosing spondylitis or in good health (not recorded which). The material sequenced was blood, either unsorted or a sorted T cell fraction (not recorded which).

CDR3 loop: CASSYDAGDSNQPQHF. CDR3 nucleotide sequence: TGTGCCAGCAGTTACGATGCAGGGGATAGCAATCAGCCCCAGCATTTT. This sequence joins TRBV5-5 and TRBJ1-5, with D perhaps TRBD1 (6 bases). This CDR3 contains 16 residues. CDR1 is SGHKS and CDR2 is YYEKEE in the germline V gene (reference sequence). V was cut by 5 bases and J by 0 bases, with 15 bases left in between.